Presented here are 26 T cell receptor beta chains from one specimen sequenced in a study of molecular identifiers for immune sequencing clone quantification. MiXCR was run by TCRdb on the PCR reads, yielding one entry per CDR3 protein. The sample includes 300,000 to 400,000 distinct CDR3 sequences, roughly a fifth of them seen just once. The sequenced sample consisted of naive CD8+ T cells from blood, with Jurkat cell RNA spiked in. Indicated subset: FACS-sorted CD8+CD4-CCR7+CD45RA+ naive T cells. Receptor source: a human donor in good health. Some libraries in this study had Jurkat cell RNA spiked in.

The table lists this clonotype with a count of one. Just one base apart from a much larger clone, this may be a read error. This CDR3 is missing its conserved last phenylalanine or tryptophan, likely due to a read error. V is TRBV7-9 and J is TRBJ2-7; no clear D gene. V dropped 3 bases and J dropped 5 bases, with 8 bases sitting between them. Looked up from germline, CDR1 is SEHNR and CDR2 is FQNEAQ (reference sequence). The CDR3 is made up of 12 amino acids. The DNA of the CDR3 is TGTGCCAGCAGCTTGGGTGTCGACGAGCAGTACCTC. Its protein product is CASSLGVDEQYL.

This clonotype was seen a handful of times. The chain carries TRBV10-3 and TRBJ2-2; TRBD1 agrees at 9 bases. CDR3 size: 16 residues. With V trimmed by 8 bases and J by 0 bases, 7 bases remained unmatched. The germline gives CDR1 ENHRY, CDR2 SYGVKD. The CDR3 loop is CAIWDRDGSNTGELFF. CDR3 sequence (DNA): TGTGCCATCTGGGACAGGGATGGGTCGAACACCGGGGAGCTGTTTTTT.

This clonotype turned up a few times. Here the CDR3 DNA reads TGTGCCAGCGAAGTGGTAGATACGCAGTATTTT. Amino acid sequence: CASEVVDTQYF. The chain employs TRBV2 and TRBJ2-3; D is unresolved. Germline V gene data show CDR1 as SNHLY and CDR2 as FYNNEI. This CDR3 is built from 11 residues. V lost 8 bases and J lost 5, with 8 bases in between.

A remark on this clonotype: Just one base apart from a much larger clone, this may be a read error. This rearrangement joins TRBV9 to TRBJ2-3; maybe TRBD2 (7 bases). CDR1 is SGDLS and CDR2 is YYNGEE in the germline V gene. The V and J ends lost 7 bases and 4 bases respectively, with 22 bases between them. The CDR3 contains 16 residues. The CDR3 DNA sequence: TGTGCCAGCGGCGGGGGCCCCGGTAGGGTGGCAGATACGCAGTATTTT. Its translation: CASGGGPGRVADTQYF. Based on the CDR3 plus reference TRBV9 and TRBJ2-3, the full variable domain is DSGVTQTPKHLITATGQRVTLRCSPRSGDLSVYWYQQSLDQGLQFLIQYYNGEERAKGNILERFSAQQFPDLHSELNLSSLELGDSALYFCASGGGPGRVADTQYFGPGTRLTVL.

This clonotype was counted a few times. The chain employs TRBV30 and TRBJ2-3, with a tentative D call TRBD2 (6 bases). Trimming removed 5 bases from V and 1 base from J, with 10 bases in between. The CDR3 runs 13 residues. Per the germline V gene, CDR1 is GTSNPN and CDR2 is SVGIG (reference sequence). The CDR3 DNA sequence: TGTGCCTGGGGAGAGCGGGGCACAGATACGCAGTATTTT. Its protein product is CAWGERGTDTQYF.

This clonotype was seen repeatedly, ten times or more. This chain links TRBV6-5 with TRBJ2-7, with 11 positions matching TRBD2. CDR1 and CDR2 from the germline V gene are MNHEY and SVGAGI. Trimming removed 5 bases from V and 3 bases from J; junction bases left unmatched: 3. The CDR3 runs 14 residues. CDR3 sequence reads: CASSVGLAVYEQYF. The CDR3 coding sequence is TGTGCCAGCAGTGTGGGACTAGCGGTCTACGAGCAGTACTTC.

This clonotype was found once. Just one base apart from a much larger clone, this may be a read error. The V and J genes are TRBV7-9 and TRBJ2-3, with 13 bases fitting TRBD2. The CDR3 is 15 amino acids. Per germline, CDR1 SEHNR and CDR2 FQNEAQ (reference sequence). CDR3 in amino acids: CASSGTSGVADMQYF. The CDR3 coding sequence is TGTGCCAGCAGCGGGACTAGCGGGGTAGCAGATATGCAGTATTTT.

As for this clonotype: The conserved final phenylalanine or tryptophan is absent from the CDR3, which likely points to a read error. The chain carries TRBV4-1 and TRBJ2-7; D possibly corresponds to TRBD1 (5 bases). The V gene lost 0 bases and the J gene lost 0 bases, with 9 bases spanning the gap. The germline V gene encodes CDR1 MGHRA and CDR2 YSYEKL. There are 15 residues in the CDR3. The CDR3 sequence: CASSQDPGNSYEQYL. CDR3 sequence (DNA): TGCGCCAGCAGCCAAGACCCAGGGAACTCCTACGAGCAGTACCTC.

This clonotype was seen ten or more times. This rearrangement joins TRBV11-2 to TRBJ2-3; D is unclear. The CDR3 extends over 12 amino acids. V dropped 4 bases and J dropped 5 bases, with 7 bases sitting between them. Per the germline V gene, CDR1 is SGHAT and CDR2 is FQNNGV. This chain's CDR3 is CASSYPGDTQYF. Written as DNA, the CDR3 is TGTGCCAGCAGCTATCCGGGAGATACGCAGTATTTT.

This clonotype was recorded many times. The chain recombines TRBV9 with TRBJ2-2; the D is unclear. This CDR3 spans 15 amino acids. Germline lookup yields CDR1 SGDLS and CDR2 YYNGEE. Deletions cut 4 bases from V and 0 bases from J, with 10 bases between. For the CDR3, the DNA is TGTGCCAGCAGCCCATCTTACTCGAACACCGGGGAGCTGTTTTTT. Translation: CASSPSYSNTGELFF. Filled out from reference TRBV9 and TRBJ2-2, the complete variable domain reads DSGVTQTPKHLITATGQRVTLRCSPRSGDLSVYWYQQSLDQGLQFLIQYYNGEERAKGNILERFSAQQFPDLHSELNLSSLELGDSALYFCASSPSYSNTGELFFGEGSRLTVL.

V gene TRBV19 combines with J gene TRBJ1-5, with D maybe TRBD1 (6 bases). This CDR3 has 13 residues. With 8 bases removed from V and 0 bases from J, the gap between germline ends came to 8 bases. Per the germline V gene, CDR1 is LNHDA and CDR2 is SQIVND (reference sequence). CDR3 sequence: CASGTISNQPQHF. CDR3 nucleotides: TGTGCCAGTGGGACAATTAGCAATCAGCCCCAGCATTTT.

With regard to this clonotype: A much larger clonotype is one base distant, so this may be a read error. Likely a read error: the CDR3 ends without its conserved phenylalanine or tryptophan. The chain has TRBV6-6 and TRBJ2-3, with D unresolved. Germline lookup yields CDR1 MNHNY and CDR2 SVGAGI (reference sequence). The germline V and J ends were trimmed by 6 bases and 0 bases, with 13 bases remaining between them. The CDR3 totals 15 residues. Written as DNA, the CDR3 is TGTGCCAGCAGCCCTCTCCACCCTAGCACAGATACGCAGTATCTT. The encoded protein is CASSPLHPSTDTQYL.

This clonotype was observed many times. The chain carries TRBV28 and TRBJ1-4; D is undetermined. Germline V gene sequence: CDR1 MDHEN, CDR2 SYDVKM. This CDR3 has 14 amino acids. V was cut by 7 bases and J by 4 bases, with 13 bases left in between. CDR3 sequence reads: CASTFRESNEKLFF. The CDR3 DNA is TGTGCCAGCACCTTCCGGGAGAGTAATGAAAAACTGTTTTTT. The whole variable domain, remainder taken from reference TRBV28 and TRBJ1-4, is DVKVTQSSRYLVKRTGEKVFLECVQDMDHENMFWYRQDPGLGLRLIYFSYDVKMKEKGDIPEGYSVSREKKERFSLILESASTNQTSMYLCASTFRESNEKLFFGSGTQLSVL.

The table lists this clonotype with a few counts. The chain has TRBV30 and TRBJ1-4, with a weak D call TRBD1 (5 bases). The CDR3 runs 18 residues. Trimming took off 3 bases at V and 10 bases at J, with 30 bases between the two ends. CDR1 is GTSNPN and CDR2 is SVGIG in the germline V gene (reference sequence). Here the CDR3 reads CAWSVWVTLGEEGGKLFF. CDR3 in DNA: TGTGCCTGGAGCGTATGGGTCACGCTAGGGGAAGAGGGAGGAAAACTGTTTTTT.

The gene calls are TRBV20-1 and TRBJ2-7; possible D gene TRBD2, 5 bases. The CDR3 totals 13 residues. The germline gives CDR1 DFQATT, CDR2 SNEGSKA (reference sequence). Trimming left V 1 base short and J 3 bases short, with 10 bases between. CDR3 in amino acids: CSARVPGFYEQYF. The DNA of the CDR3 is TGCAGTGCTAGAGTCCCGGGGTTCTACGAGCAGTACTTC.

Comments on this clonotype: A much larger clone differs from this one at a single base, so this may be a read error. In DNA form, the CDR3 reads TGTGCCAGCAGCACGACAGGAGAGCAGTACTTC. Amino acid sequence: CASSTTGEQYF. The chain recombines TRBV7-9 with TRBJ2-7; a possible D gene is TRBD1 (6 bases). From germline, CDR1 is SEHNR and CDR2 FQNEAQ (reference sequence). CDR3 length: 11 amino acids. The V end lost 5 bases, the J end lost 7 bases, and 9 bases lay between the germline ends.

Many counts were recorded for this clonotype. Written as DNA, the CDR3 is TGTGCCAGCAGCTTAGGTGACAGAATCAATGAGCAGTTCTTC. The encoded protein is CASSLGDRINEQFF. J is TRBJ2-1 and V is TRBV7-9; possibly TRBD1 for D (5 bases). The germline CDR1 and CDR2 sequences are SEHNR and FQNEAQ (reference sequence). The CDR3 has 14 amino acids. V lost 1 base and J 6 bases, leaving 10 bases between the germline ends.

A note on this clonotype: A read error may explain this, as a much larger clone is one base away. The CDR3 region is CANSPPPPGYEQYF. The CDR3 DNA reads as TGTGCCAACTCACCCCCCCCGCCCGGCTACGAGCAGTACTTC. The V gene is TRBV18, the J gene TRBJ2-7; D remains ambiguous. This CDR3 has 14 amino acids. CDR1 is KGHSH and CDR2 is LQKENI in the germline V gene.

This clonotype was recorded at least ten times. V is TRBV19 and J is TRBJ1-1; D not certain. The CDR3 is made up of 13 amino acids. V lost 5 bases and J lost 7, with 14 bases in between. Germline lookup yields CDR1 LNHDA and CDR2 SQIVND (reference sequence). CDR3 residues: CASSGPRQIEAFF. CDR3 bases: TGTGCCAGTAGTGGTCCCAGGCAAATTGAAGCTTTCTTT.

This clonotype was counted ten times or more. The chain is built from TRBV28 and TRBJ2-1, with D maybe TRBD1 (5 bases). Per the germline V gene, CDR1 is MDHEN and CDR2 is SYDVKM. Trimming took 7 bases from V and 4 from J, leaving 14 bases between them. CDR3 length equals 14 residues. CDR3 sequence reads: CASKFLRGYNEQFF. For the CDR3, the DNA is TGTGCCAGCAAATTTTTAAGGGGATACAATGAGCAGTTCTTC.

The rearrangement uses TRBV12-3 or TRBV12-4 and TRBJ2-2; 7 bases match TRBD2. The CDR3 has 16 amino acids. V dropped 2 bases and J dropped 2; count of bases not matched to a gene: 5. CDR3 amino acids: CASSLSGLPNTGELFF. CDR3 nucleotides: TGTGCCAGCAGTTTATCGGGACTACCCAACACCGGGGAGCTGTTTTTT.

There are many counts of this clonotype. J is TRBJ2-7 and V is TRBV14; D unclear. The CDR3 spans 16 residues. Trimming took off 1 base at V and 4 bases at J, with 17 bases between the two ends. Germline V CDR1 and CDR2: SGHDN, FVKESK. In DNA, the CDR3 is TGTGCCAGCAGCCAAGTCTCCAGATATGGAGTTTACGAGCAGTACTTC. It translates to CASSQVSRYGVYEQYF.

This clonotype came up many times. The chain is built from TRBV14 and TRBJ2-3, with D hard to call. Germline V gene sequence: CDR1 SGHDN, CDR2 FVKESK. The CDR3 loop spans 15 amino acids. The V and J ends lost 4 bases and 4 bases respectively, with 15 bases between them. The CDR3 DNA sequence: TGTGCCAGCAGCCTCCAACGAGGCTTGGCAGATACGCAGTATTTT. Protein product: CASSLQRGLADTQYF.

The sample holds many counts of this clonotype. This rearrangement joins TRBV19 to TRBJ2-2; D might be TRBD1 (5 bases). The CDR3 totals 14 residues. V lost 2 bases and J lost 2, with 6 bases in between. CDR1 is LNHDA and CDR2 is SQIVND in the germline V gene (reference sequence). CDR3 bases: TGTGCCAGTAGTATAACAGGAAACACCGGGGAGCTGTTTTTT. It is translated as CASSITGNTGELFF. The full variable domain, completed using reference TRBV19 and TRBJ2-2, is DGGITQSPKYLFRKEGQNVTLSCEQNLNHDAMYWYRQDPGQGLRLIYYSQIVNDFQKGDIAEGYSVSREKKESFPLTVTSAQKNPTAFYLCASSITGNTGELFFGEGSRLTVL.

This clonotype has a handful of counts. The chain is built from TRBV4-2 and TRBJ2-6; D call uncertain. CDR1 is LGHNA, CDR2 YNFKEQ, per germline. Trimming pared 0 bases from V and 0 bases from J, leaving 6 bases between. CDR3 length: 16 amino acids. CDR3 sequence (DNA): TGTGCCAGCAGCCAAGAACAGTCCTCTGGGGCCAACGTCCTGACTTTC. Protein product: CASSQEQSSGANVLTF.

At least ten counts were recorded for this clonotype. This CDR3 is CASSPGTSFSSEQFF. The CDR3 DNA sequence: TGTGCCAGCAGCCCCGGGACTAGCTTCAGTAGTGAGCAGTTCTTC. The V gene is TRBV7-6, the J gene TRBJ2-1; 9 positions match TRBD2. The germline gives CDR1 SGHVS, CDR2 FNYEAQ. This CDR3 comprises 15 residues. Losses at the gene ends were 5 bases for V and 9 bases for J; bases not matched to a gene: 11.